Shown below are 26 T cell receptor beta chains from a single sample sequenced in a study of T cells in Graves' hyperthyroidism and ophthalmopathy. Amplification of TCR beta CDR3 regions was performed using RNA transcripts as template. Using the HTBI primer set, a first-round RT-PCR was run on the TCR CDR3. Each CDR3 protein gets one entry after TCRdb re-called the multiplex PCR reads with MiXCR. The sample shows hundreds of thousands of distinct CDR3 sequences, about 14% of them seen only once. The sample consisted of blood. All receptors come from a woman aged 45-65 years with Graves' ophthalmopathy.

This clonotype occurred a few times. The chain recombines TRBV28 with TRBJ1-2; no firm D call. The CDR3 is 14 residues long. Looked up from germline, CDR1 is MDHEN and CDR2 is SYDVKM. V lost 5 bases to trimming and J lost 2 bases, with 12 bases between them. The CDR3 coding sequence is TGTGCCAGCAGTCCTAACCCACTGAACTATGGCTACACCTTC. Protein: CASSPNPLNYGYTF.

This clonotype came up a few times. V and J are TRBV12-5 and TRBJ2-7; no definite D call. The CDR3 is 10 amino acids. Germline values: CDR1 LGHNT, CDR2 FRNRAP. V lost 5 bases and J 4 bases, leaving 3 bases between the germline ends. Written as DNA, the CDR3 is TGTGCTAGTGGTCAGTACGAGCAGTACTTC. Translating gives CASGQYEQYF.

This clonotype was recorded at least ten times. V usage is TRBV2 and J usage is TRBJ2-1; D not resolved. Trimming shortened V by 7 bases and J by 10 bases, and 2 bases separated the two germline ends. The germline V gene has CDR1 SNHLY and CDR2 FYNNEI. CDR3 length: 8 amino acids. CDR3 residues: CASTEQFF. The CDR3 nucleotides are TGTGCCAGCACAGAGCAGTTCTTC.

This clonotype was observed many times. This chain joins TRBV9 and TRBJ2-7; 8 bases map to TRBD1. From germline, CDR1 is SGDLS and CDR2 YYNGEE. CDR3 length: 14 residues. V lost 3 bases, J lost 5 bases, and 7 bases stayed unmatched. The CDR3 reads CASSATGQDDEQYF. DNA of the CDR3: TGTGCCAGCAGCGCTACGGGACAGGACGACGAGCAGTACTTC.

This clonotype turned up a few times. V usage is TRBV20-1 and J usage is TRBJ1-4; 8 bases agree with TRBD1. The trim removed 5 bases at V and 10 bases at J, leaving 27 bases unmatched. Germline assignment: CDR1 DFQATT and CDR2 SNEGSKA (reference sequence). CDR3 length: 19 amino acids. CDR3 region: CSAPPLYTTGVLGIGKLFF. DNA of the CDR3: TGCAGTGCTCCTCCTCTATACACGACAGGGGTTCTCGGAATTGGAAAACTGTTTTTT.

This clonotype was observed at least ten times. The chain recombines TRBV29-1 with TRBJ1-1, with TRBD1 as a possible D gene (6 bases). CDR3 length: 12 amino acids. CDR1 SQVTM and CDR2 ANQGSEA come from the germline V gene. Trimming took 5 bases from V and 5 from J, leaving 12 bases between them. Here the CDR3 reads CSVIPGATEAFF. In nucleotides, the CDR3 is TGCAGCGTTATTCCGGGGGCAACTGAAGCTTTCTTT. Looking up the rest from reference TRBV29-1 and TRBJ1-1 gives the full variable domain: SAVISQKPSRDICQRGTSLTIQCQVDSQVTMMFWYRQQPGQSLTLIATANQGSEATYESGFVIDKFPISRPNLTFSTLTVSNMSPEDSSIYLCSVIPGATEAFFGQGTRLTVV.

This clonotype showed up many times. The V gene is TRBV13, the J gene TRBJ2-1; TRBD1 aligns across 7 bases. The ends lost 7 bases at V and 4 bases at J; junction bases unmatched: 10. CDR1 PRHDT and CDR2 FYEKMQ come from the germline V gene (reference sequence). This CDR3 contains 15 residues. CDR3 DNA sequence: TGTGCCAGCATCAGGACAGGCGAGTTTTACAATGAGCAGTTCTTC. Amino acid sequence: CASIRTGEFYNEQFF.

This clonotype was recorded only once. The rearrangement joins TRBV2 to TRBJ2-5; no reliable D call. Trimming took off 8 bases at V and 7 bases at J, with 8 bases between the two ends. The CDR3 runs 10 residues. Germline V gene lookup returns CDR1 SNHLY and CDR2 FYNNEI. CDR3 amino acids: CASLSGTQYF. In DNA, the CDR3 is TGTGCCAGCTTGTCAGGGACCCAGTACTTC.

This clonotype was detected only a few times. The CDR3 coding sequence is TGTGCCAGCAGCTCCTTACTAGGGTTGGATACGCAGTATTTT. Translating it yields CASSSLLGLDTQYF. The chain combines TRBV7-2 with TRBJ2-3, with D perhaps TRBD2 (5 bases). V lost 4 bases and J lost 6, with 14 bases in between. This CDR3 is built from 14 residues. Per the germline V gene, CDR1 is SGHTA and CDR2 is FQGNSA.

There are a few counts of this clonotype. The genes are TRBV19 and TRBJ2-3; D might be TRBD2 (6 bases). Trimming removed 7 bases at V and 0 bases at J, with 8 bases between. Germline assignment: CDR1 LNHDA and CDR2 SQIVND (reference sequence). The CDR3 loop spans 13 amino acids. The CDR3 is CASKEGSTDTQYF. The CDR3 nucleotides are TGTGCCAGTAAGGAGGGGAGCACAGATACGCAGTATTTT. The full variable domain, its missing parts supplied by reference TRBV19 and TRBJ2-3, is DGGITQSPKYLFRKEGQNVTLSCEQNLNHDAMYWYRQDPGQGLRLIYYSQIVNDFQKGDIAEGYSVSREKKESFPLTVTSAQKNPTAFYLCASKEGSTDTQYFGPGTRLTVL.

Comment on this clonotype: The conserved closing phenylalanine or tryptophan is absent in this CDR3, likely reflecting a read error. This chain connects TRBV5-1 to TRBJ2-3; 11 bases line up with TRBD1. The CDR3 totals 15 residues. V trimming: 4 bases; J trimming: 4 bases; junction bases outside the gene matches: 5. Germline V lookup: CDR1 SGHRS, CDR2 YFSETQ. The CDR3 loop is CASSRGQGAADTQYL. In nucleotides, the CDR3 is TGCGCCAGCAGCCGAGGACAGGGGGCGGCAGATACGCAGTATTTA.

The genes are TRBV7-3 and TRBJ2-1, with 11 nucleotides matching TRBD2. The CDR3 is 15 amino acids. In germline, CDR1 is SGHTA, CDR2 FQGTGA. The V gene end was trimmed by 5 bases and the J gene end by 6 bases; junction bases not matched to a gene: 6. CDR3 in DNA: TGTGCCAGCAGCCCGGGACTAGCGGTATGCAATGAGCAGTTCTTC. Its protein product is CASSPGLAVCNEQFF.

This clonotype was seen only a few times. CDR3 DNA sequence: TGTGCCAGCAGTGCCCCCCTTGGGGGCAATCAGCCCCAGCATTTT. It translates to CASSAPLGGNQPQHF. The genes are TRBV2 and TRBJ1-5; D is unresolved. V lost 4 bases, J lost 2 bases, and 12 bases lay in between. Germline V gives CDR1 SNHLY, CDR2 FYNNEI. The CDR3 has 15 residues.

This clonotype was seen at least ten times. The V and J genes are TRBV9 and TRBJ2-7; D not resolved. The CDR3 is 16 amino acids. V was clipped by 0 bases and J by 0 bases, with 13 bases between them. Germline V gene sequence: CDR1 SGDLS, CDR2 YYNGEE. The CDR3 nucleotides read TGTGCCAGCAGCGTAGCTCAGACACCCAACTCCTACGAGCAGTACTTC. Translating gives CASSVAQTPNSYEQYF.

This clonotype was seen more than once but under ten times. This chain uses TRBV25-1 with TRBJ2-3, with a tentative D call TRBD1 (5 bases). Germline values: CDR1 MGHDK, CDR2 SYGVNS. This CDR3 spans 16 amino acids. The V gene lost 3 bases and the J gene lost 1 base, with 14 bases spanning the gap. The CDR3 nucleotides read TGTGCCAGCAGTGACCCCACAGGCACCGGCACAGATACGCAGTATTTT. It is translated as CASSDPTGTGTDTQYF.

There are many counts of this clonotype. V gene TRBV28 combines with J gene TRBJ2-3; perhaps TRBD2 as D (6 bases). The V end was cut by 6 bases, the J end by 5 bases, with 9 bases between. There are 12 residues in the CDR3. Germline V gives CDR1 MDHEN, CDR2 SYDVKM. The CDR3 DNA sequence: TGTGCCAGCAGCTTAGCGGTAGATACGCAGTATTTT. Protein sequence: CASSLAVDTQYF.

The J gene is TRBJ2-2, the V gene TRBV20-1; TRBD1 matches 8 bases. J lost 4 bases, V lost 0 bases, and 7 bases had no gene match. The germline V gene encodes CDR1 DFQATT and CDR2 SNEGSKA (reference sequence). The CDR3 spans 16 residues. The CDR3 loop reads CSARDKDRAFTGELFF. In DNA, the CDR3 is TGCAGTGCTAGAGACAAGGACAGGGCCTTCACCGGGGAGCTGTTTTTT.

There are a few counts of this clonotype. V usage is TRBV9 and J usage is TRBJ2-3; D gene uncertain. Deletions cut 4 bases from V and 0 bases from J, with 12 bases between. CDR1 and CDR2 from the germline V gene are SGDLS and YYNGEE. CDR3 length: 15 amino acids. In DNA form, the CDR3 reads TGTGCCAGCAGCAAGATCGCGTCTAGCACAGATACGCAGTATTTT. This sequence encodes CASSKIASSTDTQYF.

This clonotype appeared many times. The genes are TRBV5-1 and TRBJ1-2, with unresolved D. Germline CDR1 SGHRS, CDR2 YFSETQ. V lost 1 base to trimming and J lost 1 base, with 11 bases between them. The CDR3 is made up of 15 amino acids. Here the CDR3 DNA reads TGCGCCAGCAGCTTGTTGTTGGGAAATAACTATGGCTACACCTTC. It translates to CASSLLLGNNYGYTF.

This clonotype was observed many times. The rearrangement links TRBV27 to TRBJ2-7; D not resolved. Germline values: CDR1 MNHEY, CDR2 SMNVEV (reference sequence). The CDR3 runs 15 residues. Deletions cut 6 bases from V and 4 bases from J, with 19 bases between. The DNA of the CDR3 is TGTGCCAGCAGGCTCGGACGGACCACCTTTTACGAGCAGTACTTC. Residues: CASRLGRTTFYEQYF.

The gene calls are TRBV28 and TRBJ2-3; no definite D call. The CDR3 length is 14 residues. CDR1 and CDR2 (germline): MDHEN, SYDVKM. V was shortened by 5 bases and J by 1 base, with 10 bases between the two germline ends. CDR3 nucleotide sequence: TGTGCCAGCAGTCTCCTGGTTGGCACAGATACGCAGTATTTT. It translates to CASSLLVGTDTQYF.

This clonotype occurred many times. The rearrangement links TRBV7-2 to TRBJ1-2; D possibly corresponds to TRBD1 (6 bases). This CDR3 has 13 residues. Trimming took off 5 bases at V and 8 bases at J, with 15 bases between the two ends. Germline values: CDR1 SGHTA, CDR2 FQGNSA. CDR3 sequence (DNA): TGTGCCAGCAGCCTAAACAGGGTACGCGGCTACACCTTC. Encoded protein: CASSLNRVRGYTF. Full variable domain (missing parts from reference TRBV7-2 and TRBJ1-2): GAGVSQSPSNKVTEKGKDVELRCDPISGHTALYWYRQSLGQGLEFLIYFQGNSAPDKSGLPSDRFSAERTGGSVSTLTIQRTQQEDSAVYLCASSLNRVRGYTFGSGTRLTVV.

This clonotype was seen ten or more times. J is TRBJ2-7 and V is TRBV27, with D perhaps matching TRBD1 or TRBD2 (7 bases each). Trimming pared 6 bases from V and 7 bases from J, leaving 16 bases between. CDR3 length: 13 amino acids. CDR1 MNHEY and CDR2 SMNVEV come from the germline V gene (reference sequence). The CDR3 sequence is CASRLQGGGEQYF. Written as DNA, the CDR3 is TGTGCCAGCAGGCTGCAGGGGGGGGGAGAGCAGTACTTC.

This clonotype showed up many times. V and J are TRBV9 and TRBJ2-5, with 11 bases fitting TRBD2. J gave up 2 bases and V 0 bases, and 6 bases lay outside the gene matches. This CDR3 is 17 amino acids long. Germline CDR1 is SGDLS and CDR2 is YYNGEE. CDR3 nucleotide sequence: TGTGCCAGCAGCGTAGCCGTACTAGCGGGGGAACAAGAGACCCAGTACTTC. It translates to CASSVAVLAGEQETQYF.

This clonotype was recorded many times. The CDR3 DNA reads as TGTGCCAGCTCACCCCTAGTGAGGGGCTACAATGAGCAGTTCTTC. Its translation: CASSPLVRGYNEQFF. The chain recombines TRBV18 with TRBJ2-1; the D call may be TRBD1 or TRBD2 (5 bases each). The germline V gene has CDR1 KGHSH and CDR2 LQKENI. V was trimmed by 3 bases and J by 3 bases, leaving 12 bases between them. The CDR3 runs to 15 residues.

The chain combines TRBV6-2 or TRBV6-3 with TRBJ1-3; D gene unclear. This CDR3 comprises 17 residues. Germline V gives CDR1 MNHEY, CDR2 SVGEGT. V was pared by 0 bases and J by 0 bases, with 12 bases between. CDR3 sequence reads: CASSYSPGDISGNTIYF. The DNA of the CDR3 is TGTGCCAGCAGTTACTCCCCCGGCGACATCTCTGGAAACACCATATATTTT.